This TCR beta chain was observed in a study of T cells in Graves' hyperthyroidism and ophthalmopathy. Turning to the study itself: Peripheral blood was drawn at first diagnosis, prior to all treatment.

This clonotype was counted many times. Orbital computed tomography, thyroid ultrasound, serum thyroxine and TRAb, and clinical symptoms together informed the diagnoses. Amplification targeted TCR beta CDR3 regions from RNA transcripts. A set of HTBI primers served as the primers for a first-round RT-PCR of the TCR CDR3. TCRdb passed the multiplex PCR reads through MiXCR, listing each CDR3 protein once. This table has roughly 330,000 distinct CDR3 sequences, approximately 15% appearing once. The germline gives CDR1 SGHVS, CDR2 FQNEAQ. V lost 1 base and J lost 4, with 7 bases in between. This CDR3 region has 13 residues.

The sequenced material came from blood. The chain links TRBV7-8 to TRBJ1-2, with unresolved D. The sequence was obtained from a man aged 25 to 40 with Graves' hyperthyroidism. CDR3 DNA sequence: TGTGCCAGCAGCTTAGGGAGTCTCTATGGCTACACCTTC. Translation gives CASSLGSLYGYTF.